The rows below give T cell receptor beta chains drawn from one sample of a study of pediatric ulcerative colitis. Using immunoSEQ multiplex PCR, the repertoire was profiled, and TCRdb retains in-frame clones only, with some absent. The sample consists of 59,000 or so clones, 77% of them appearing once. The sequencing sample was made of blood. The origin of the receptors is a boy younger than 18 with moderate ulcerative colitis. Both conserved end residues are part of each CDR3. The D gene is left open where the match is weak. Where a row states a size, it is once, few, many or the class of an expanded clone; other rows omit it.

clone_size j_call d_call v_call cdr3_aa cdr3_nt
once TRBJ2-6 - TRBV27 CASSFLDPASNVLTF TGTGCCAGCAGTTTCCTCGACCCGGCCTCCAACGTCCTGACTTTC
once TRBJ2-1 - TRBV19 CAIGSDEQFF TGTGCCATCGGGAGCGATGAGCAGTTCTTC
once TRBJ2-7 - TRBV5-1 CASSFPAVDGEQYF TGCGCCAGCAGCTTTCCAGCGGTGGACGGCGAGCAGTACTTC
- TRBJ1-3 - TRBV19 CASSILGSTGNTIYF TGTGCCAGTAGTATCCTCGGTAGCACTGGAAACACCATATATTTT
- TRBJ2-1 - TRBV30 CAAGWGLNNEQFF TGTGCCGCGGGTTGGGGACTTAACAATGAGCAGTTCTTC
- TRBJ2-7 - TRBV7-9 CASSLGTVAYEQYF TGTGCCAGCAGCTTAGGGACAGTGGCCTACGAGCAGTACTTC
- TRBJ2-4 TRBD2 TRBV5-1 CASSSPGTRGKNIQYF TGCGCCAGCAGCTCGCCCGGGACTAGGGGCAAAAACATTCAGTACTTC
- TRBJ2-1 - TRBV29-1 CSAQRGTAYNEQFF TGCAGCGCACAACGCGGGACCGCATACAATGAGCAGTTCTTC
- TRBJ1-1 - TRBV10-3 CAIRIGTGGTEAFF TGTGCCATCAGGATCGGGACGGGAGGGACTGAAGCTTTCTTT
- TRBJ1-2 TRBD1 TRBV12-5 CASGLAQGSNYGYTF TGTGCTAGTGGTTTGGCACAGGGGAGTAACTATGGCTACACCTTC
- TRBJ1-1 TRBD1 TRBV27 CASRYDRGGTEAFF TGTGCCAGCAGATACGACAGGGGTGGCACTGAAGCTTTCTTT